This T cell receptor (beta chain) was profiled in a study of blood T cell repertoires in COVID-19. Looking at the study overall: Sample material is recorded as cDNA or gDNA derived from T cells, B-cell-depleted T cells, or PBMCs.

Germline V gene data show CDR1 as SGHDT and CDR2 as YYEEEE. V shed 1 base and J shed 5 bases, with 12 bases lying between them. The CDR3 length is 14 residues. Grouping used clinical history reported by participants in a survey and questionnaire. What the recovered Cohort 3 donors had was two negative PCRs, clearance, or symptom resolution. Original processing methods: Amplifying reference gene primers gave estimates of nucleated cell counts. Data came from immunoSEQ multiplex PCR; TCRdb stores just in-frame clones and leaves some out. That table gives V, J and clone size, and the DNA gave D and trimming. Of 330,000 or so clones in the sample, approximately 88% were seen once.

This chain links TRBV5-6 with TRBJ2-5; D perhaps matches TRBD1 (6 bases). The sequence was obtained from a man younger than 40 who had recovered from COVID-19. The sequenced sample consisted of PBMCs or T cells enriched from blood (not recorded which). The chain's CDR3 is CASSLISGAETQYF. DNA of the CDR3: TGTGCCAGCAGCTTGATTTCAGGGGCCGAGACCCAGTACTTC.